This entry lists 25 T cell receptor beta chains sequenced from one sample in a study of blood T cell repertoires in COVID-19 (dated by TCRdb to about 2020). To prepare the library, the immunoSEQ multiplex PCR assay was applied. What TCRdb holds here is the immuneACCESS table cut down to in-frame rearrangements. Part of the clones is not present; checked against another copy, under half of the missing clones reflect an unresolved V gene, and the others are unexplained. This sample comprises approximately 130,000 clones, about four fifths of them detected only once. The top ten clones comprise 20% of the sample. Sequenced material: peripheral blood. These receptor sequences come from a man older than 75 with acute or convalescent COVID-19.

This rearrangement joins TRBV3-1 (or the pseudogene TRBV3-2) to TRBJ1-1; possible D gene TRBD1, 5 bases. The ends were cut back, 0 bases at V and 0 bases at J, with 17 bases in the middle. CDR3 size: 18 residues. CDR1 LGHDT and CDR2 YNNKEL come from the germline V gene (reference sequence). DNA of the CDR3: TGTGCCAGCAGCCAAGAAAGAGGGGTAGGAGGGATGAACACTGAAGCTTTCTTT. Protein product: CASSQERGVGGMNTEAFF.

The gene calls are TRBV30 and TRBJ1-1; D is possibly TRBD1 (6 bases). V lost 6 bases, J lost 1 base, and 12 bases lay in between. Germline V CDR1 and CDR2: GTSNPN, SVGIG (reference sequence). The CDR3 contains 13 residues. CDR3 bases: TGTGCCTGCACCAGGGGCGGGAACACTGAAGCTTTCTTT. It translates to CACTRGGNTEAFF.

The genes are TRBV15 and TRBJ2-3; 9 positions match TRBD2. The V segment lost 3 bases and the J segment 5 bases; nucleotides outside the gene matches: 12. The CDR3 sequence is 17 residues long. Germline V lookup: CDR1 LNHNV, CDR2 YYDKDF (reference sequence). DNA of the CDR3: TGTGCCACCAGCAGGGACCGGGTAGCGGGGGCCGGAGATACGCAGTATTTT. Its translation: CATSRDRVAGAGDTQYF. Variable domain in full (rest from reference TRBV15 and TRBJ2-3): DAMVIQNPRYQVTQFGKPVTLSCSQTLNHNVMYWYQQKSSQAPKLLFHYYDKDFNNEADTPDNFQSRRPNTSFCFLDIRSPGLGDTAMYLCATSRDRVAGAGDTQYFGPGTRLTVL.

The chain is built from TRBV24-1 and TRBJ2-7, with 9 nucleotides matching TRBD1. V trimming: 9 bases; J trimming: 5 bases; junction bases outside the gene matches: 10. Germline V gene data show CDR1 as KGHDR and CDR2 as SFDVKD. CDR3 size: 14 residues. The CDR3: CATYAGQGLNEQYF. The DNA for the CDR3 is TGTGCCACCTACGCCGGACAGGGGCTCAACGAGCAGTACTTC.

V and J are TRBV11-2 and TRBJ2-1, with TRBD2 matching 14 bases. The CDR3 extends over 18 amino acids. Unmatched junction bases numbered 6, after V lost 5 bases and J lost 0 bases. Germline lookup yields CDR1 SGHAT and CDR2 FQNNGV. This chain's CDR3 is CASSRTSGGLGSYNEQFF. The CDR3, as DNA: TGTGCCAGCAGCCGGACTAGCGGGGGGTTGGGCTCCTACAATGAGCAGTTCTTC. Full variable domain (rest looked up from reference TRBV11-2 and TRBJ2-1): EAGVAQSPRYKIIEKRQSVAFWCNPISGHATLYWYQQILGQGPKLLIQFQNNGVVDDSQLPKDRFSAERLKGVDSTLKIQPAKLEDSAVYLCASSRTSGGLGSYNEQFFGPGTRLTVL.

This rearrangement joins TRBV6-2 or TRBV6-3 to TRBJ2-7, with 7 bases matching TRBD2. CDR1 and CDR2 (germline): MNHEY, SVGEGT. The CDR3 has 14 residues. Trimming removed 5 bases from V and 2 bases from J; junction bases left unmatched: 6. The CDR3 reads CASSPGLIPYEQYF. The CDR3 DNA follows: TGTGCCAGCAGTCCGGGACTAATTCCCTACGAGCAGTACTTC.

Turning to this clone: The junction differs from germline at one of its ends, possibly a read error. This chain uses TRBV28 with TRBJ1-2; D may be TRBD1 (5 bases). CDR3 length: 12 residues. Germline V gene lookup returns CDR1 MDHEN and CDR2 SYDVKM. The CDR3, as DNA: TGTGCCTGCAGACAGACTAACTATGGCTACACCTTC. Its translation is CACRQTNYGYTF.

This clone was counted only a few times. The chain links TRBV24-1 to TRBJ1-1; TRBD1 matches 8 bases. J was trimmed by 10 bases and V by 9 bases; bases with no gene match: 6. Germline CDR1 and CDR2: KGHDR and SFDVKD. The CDR3 is made up of 11 amino acids. Here the CDR3 reads CATWGTGGAFF. Written as DNA, the CDR3 is TGTGCCACCTGGGGTACAGGGGGAGCTTTCTTT.

CDR3 bases: TGCGCCAGCAGCTTGGCGGGACAGGGGTTAAACACCATATATTTT. Translated: CASSLAGQGLNTIYF. The gene calls are TRBV5-1 and TRBJ1-3, with TRBD1 matching over 10 bases. Germline-derived CDR1 and CDR2 are SGHRS and YFSETQ. There are 15 residues in the CDR3. The V gene end was trimmed by 0 bases and the J gene end by 6 bases; junction bases not matched to a gene: 3.

The gene calls are TRBV19 and TRBJ2-7; D gene unclear. Germline V lookup: CDR1 LNHDA, CDR2 SQIVND (reference sequence). This CDR3 has 12 residues. With 4 bases removed from V and 3 bases from J, the gap between germline ends came to 7 bases. CDR3 loop: CASSNRDYEQYF. The CDR3 nucleotides are TGTGCCAGTAGTAACAGAGACTACGAGCAGTACTTC. Variable domain in full (rest from reference TRBV19 and TRBJ2-7): DGGITQSPKYLFRKEGQNVTLSCEQNLNHDAMYWYRQDPGQGLRLIYYSQIVNDFQKGDIAEGYSVSREKKESFPLTVTSAQKNPTAFYLCASSNRDYEQYFGPGTRLTVT.

This chain joins TRBV10-3 and TRBJ2-3; 7 bases map to TRBD2. V lost 4 bases and J lost 2; bases outside the gene matches: 12. The CDR3 is 17 amino acids. The V gene's germline CDR1 is ENHRY and CDR2 SYGVKD. The CDR3 spells CAISAGAGSGVTDTQYF. The CDR3 DNA is TGTGCCATCAGTGCCGGGGCGGGGAGCGGGGTCACAGATACGCAGTATTTT.

This clone showed up just a few times. The V call is TRBV4-2, the J call TRBJ1-3; D may be TRBD1 (5 bases). The CDR3 totals 14 residues. CDR1 is LGHNA and CDR2 is YNFKEQ in the germline V gene. Trimming shortened V by 4 bases and J by 3 bases, and 10 bases separated the two germline ends. CDR3 DNA sequence: TGTGCCAGCAGCCGCGGGACGGATGGAAACACCATATATTTT. It translates to CASSRGTDGNTIYF.

The V and J genes are TRBV29-1 and TRBJ2-7; 9 bases are a match to TRBD1. The V gene end was trimmed by 6 bases and the J gene end by 2 bases; junction bases not matched to a gene: 8. The CDR3 consists of 14 residues. Germline V gives CDR1 SQVTM, CDR2 ANQGSEA. The CDR3 protein is CSVQDRDRAYEQYF. As DNA, the CDR3 is TGCAGCGTCCAAGACCGGGACAGGGCCTACGAGCAGTACTTC.

The CDR3 here is CASQIGTGTNEKLFF. The CDR3 DNA follows: TGTGCCAGCCAGATCGGGACAGGAACTAATGAAAAACTGTTTTTT. V and J are TRBV2 and TRBJ1-4; 8 bases are shared with TRBD1. With 8 bases clipped from V and 1 base from J, the junction kept 6 bases outside the gene matches. The CDR3 is 15 residues long. The V gene's germline CDR1 is SNHLY and CDR2 FYNNEI. The full variable domain, with the rest looked up from reference TRBV2 and TRBJ1-4, is EPEVTQTPSHQVTQMGQEVILRCVPISNHLYFYWYRQILGQKVEFLVSFYNNEISEKSEIFDDQFSVERPDGSNFTLKIRSTKLEDSAMYFCASQIGTGTNEKLFFGSGTQLSVL.

This clone came up many times. The gene calls are TRBV19 and TRBJ1-2, with D unresolved. Germline CDR1 is LNHDA and CDR2 is SQIVND (reference sequence). This CDR3 region has 13 residues. Trimming cost V 1 base and J 6 bases, with 9 bases left between them. In DNA, the CDR3 is TGTGCCAGTAGTATAGCCGGGATCAATGGCTACACCTTC. Translating it yields CASSIAGINGYTF.

The rearrangement links TRBV7-9 to TRBJ2-7; the D gene is possibly TRBD1 (5 bases). The length of the CDR3 is 13 residues. Trimming shortened V by 1 base and J by 4 bases, and 8 bases separated the two germline ends. Germline V gene lookup returns CDR1 SEHNR and CDR2 FQNEAQ (reference sequence). CDR3 DNA sequence: TGTGCCAGCAGCTTAGGCAGGGAATACGAGCAGTACTTC. Translated: CASSLGREYEQYF.

The chain has TRBV4-2 and TRBJ1-2; 9 nucleotides line up with TRBD1. The CDR3 extends over 19 amino acids. Germline lookup yields CDR1 LGHNA and CDR2 YNFKEQ. Germline trimming cut 0 bases from V and 0 bases from J; bases unmatched to any gene: 11. Here the CDR3 DNA reads TGTGCCAGCAGCCAAGATCCAGGACAGGGGATAAAAGCTAACTATGGCTACACCTTC. It is translated as CASSQDPGQGIKANYGYTF.

The gene calls are TRBV2 and TRBJ1-2, with TRBD1 identical over 7 bases. Per germline, CDR1 SNHLY and CDR2 FYNNEI. V was pared by 7 bases and J by 8 bases, with 16 bases of the junction left unmatched. The CDR3 runs 15 residues. Here the CDR3 reads CASTLTGVGLSGYTF. CDR3 bases: TGTGCCAGCACTCTTACAGGGGTTGGCTTGAGCGGCTACACCTTC.

In its sample, this clone was seen many times. The V call is TRBV4-1, the J call TRBJ2-7; TRBD1 might be the D (6 bases). The CDR3 contains 14 residues. Per the germline V gene, CDR1 is MGHRA and CDR2 is YSYEKL. Between the trimmed V and J ends, which lost 0 bases and 8 bases, there was a span of 14 bases. The CDR3 DNA follows: TGCGCCAGCAGCCAAGATCGGGTACAGGGTCAGCAGTACTTC. Translated, it gives CASSQDRVQGQQYF.

As concerns this clone: A read error may account for a junction end that differs from germline. The chain has TRBV6-6 and TRBJ1-2, with TRBD1 as a possible D gene (5 bases). In germline, CDR1 is MNHNY, CDR2 SVGAGI (reference sequence). This CDR3 is 13 amino acids long. CDR3 DNA: TGTGCCAGCAGCCCCCTGGGGGGAGGCATACCCCGCTTC. The encoded protein is CASSPLGGGIPRF.

This chain uses TRBV18 with TRBJ2-6, with 8 bases aligning to TRBD1. Germline V gene lookup returns CDR1 KGHSH and CDR2 LQKENI. V lost 4 bases to trimming and J lost 2 bases; unmatched junction nucleotides: 13. The CDR3 runs 19 residues. The DNA for the CDR3 is TGTGCCAGCTCACTAACCGCGCCAGGGGGCATAACTGGGGCCAACGTCCTGACTTTC. Translation gives CASSLTAPGGITGANVLTF.

The J gene is TRBJ1-5, the V gene TRBV30, with 8 bases fitting TRBD1. Germline V CDR1 and CDR2: GTSNPN, SVGIG (reference sequence). The ends lost 2 bases at V and 3 bases at J; junction bases unmatched: 6. CDR3 size: 15 residues. The CDR3 DNA is TGTGCCTGGAGTCGGCCAGGGGGCAACAATCAGCCCCAGCATTTT. Its translation is CAWSRPGGNNQPQHF.

The chain carries TRBV24-1 and TRBJ2-1; 7 bases line up with TRBD1. CDR1 is KGHDR and CDR2 is SFDVKD in the germline V gene. Unmatched junction bases numbered 10, after V lost 3 bases and J lost 3 bases. The CDR3 contains 17 residues. The CDR3 DNA sequence: TGTGCCACCAGTGATACTCCGAGACAGGGTCTCTACAATGAGCAGTTCTTC. Protein sequence: CATSDTPRQGLYNEQFF.

This rearrangement joins TRBV6-5 to TRBJ1-5; TRBD1 is a possible D gene (6 bases). V lost 7 bases to trimming and J lost 4 bases, with 17 bases between them. Germline assignment: CDR1 MNHEY and CDR2 SVGAGI. The CDR3 has 15 amino acids. CDR3 DNA sequence: TGTGCCAGCAAGGTGACAGGCCGAGGGAATCAGCCCCAGCATTTT. This sequence encodes CASKVTGRGNQPQHF.

J is TRBJ2-3 and V is TRBV19; TRBD1 matches 8 bases. The length of the CDR3 is 14 residues. The germline CDR1 and CDR2 sequences are LNHDA and SQIVND (reference sequence). J gave up 5 bases and V 3 bases, and 4 bases lay outside the gene matches. This chain's CDR3 is CASSIRTGGDTQYF. CDR3 nucleotide sequence: TGTGCCAGTAGTATCCGTACAGGGGGAGATACGCAGTATTTT.